These 15 T cell receptor beta chains originate from one sample sequenced in a study of blood T cells in healthy people across ages (dated by TCRdb to about 2015). The receptor library was made with 5' RACE. Sequenced on an Illumina HiSeq 2500. The second PCR ran for roughly 7 to 11 cycles and used a J-beta primer mix along with a sample-barcoded 5' primer. TCRdb's own reprocessing of the public reads used fastp at Q25 and MiXCR and kept productive beta chains. Rows with one shared CDR3 protein collapse into an entry with the most common genes and DNA. The sample contains fewer than 1.5 million distinct CDR3 sequences, 35% to 45% of them found a single time. Clones ranked in the top ten supply 6.5% to 10% of the sample. The material sequenced was blood. These receptors were taken from a woman aged 18-29 years in good health.

The chain has TRBV6-2 or TRBV6-3 and TRBJ2-5; weak D call: TRBD2 (6 bases). Per germline, CDR1 MNHEY and CDR2 SVGEGT. The CDR3 runs to 13 residues. V lost 4 bases and J 11 bases, leaving 17 bases between the germline ends. CDR3 sequence: CASSFTSRVEQYF. CDR3 nucleotide sequence: TGTGCCAGCAGTTTTACTAGCCGCGTTGAGCAGTACTTC.

This chain uses TRBV6-5 with TRBJ2-6, with 9 positions matching TRBD1. The germline gives CDR1 MNHEY, CDR2 SVGAGI. The CDR3 contains 17 residues. Trimming cost V 4 bases and J 0 bases; bases outside gene matches: 4. The CDR3 sequence: CASSSGTGYSGANVLTF. CDR3 bases: TGTGCCAGCAGTTCCGGGACAGGGTACTCTGGGGCCAACGTCCTGACTTTC.

The chain links TRBV12-3 or TRBV12-4 to TRBJ2-5; 8 positions agree with TRBD2. This CDR3 has 15 residues. V lost 6 bases, J lost 1 base, and 7 bases stayed unmatched. Here the CDR3 reads CASRSSGTTQETQYF. CDR3 sequence (DNA): TGTGCCAGCAGAAGTAGCGGGACGACCCAAGAGACCCAGTACTTC.

This clonotype was counted at least ten times. This chain connects TRBV20-1 to TRBJ2-3; possible D gene TRBD2, 6 bases. The V and J ends lost 3 bases and 2 bases respectively, with 12 bases between them. From germline, CDR1 is DFQATT and CDR2 SNEGSKA (reference sequence). This CDR3 contains 14 residues. CDR3 protein: CSASTSRTTDTQYF. The CDR3 nucleotides are TGCAGTGCTAGTACTAGCAGAACCACAGATACGCAGTATTTT.

The chain carries TRBV10-2 and TRBJ1-2, with 7 bases identical to TRBD1. CDR1 is WSHSY, CDR2 SAAADI, per germline. J gave up 1 base and V 6 bases, and 8 bases lay outside the gene matches. The CDR3 spans 15 residues. As DNA, the CDR3 is TGCGCCAGCAGCTCCCAGGGGGGGGATAACTATGGCTACACCTTC. This encodes CASSSQGGDNYGYTF.

This clonotype showed up many times. The chain uses TRBV4-2 and TRBJ2-7; D not resolved. The CDR3 is 12 amino acids. Germline CDR1 reads LGHNA; CDR2 reads YNFKEQ. V lost 0 bases and J 2 bases, leaving 2 bases between the germline ends. The chain's CDR3 is CASSQDPYEQYF. Written as DNA, the CDR3 is TGTGCCAGCAGCCAAGATCCCTACGAGCAGTACTTC.

The chain is built from TRBV3-1 and TRBJ2-1; 7 nucleotides agree with TRBD2. There are 14 residues in the CDR3. From germline, CDR1 is LGHDT and CDR2 YNNKEL (reference sequence). The V segment lost 0 bases and the J segment 9 bases; nucleotides outside the gene matches: 5. The DNA for the CDR3 is TGTGCCAGCAGCCAAGAGGGAGGGTCCGTTGAGCAGTTCTTC. As protein: CASSQEGGSVEQFF.

A note on this clonotype: The germline gene is not matched at one end of the junction; a read error may be the cause. The chain uses TRBV5-1 and TRBJ2-3; possible D gene TRBD2, 5 bases. The CDR3 extends over 16 amino acids. Germline CDR1 is SGHRS and CDR2 is YFSETQ. This CDR3 is CACSSEGSGNTDTQYF. CDR3 coding DNA: TGCGCCTGCAGCTCCGAGGGCAGCGGTAACACAGATACGCAGTATTTT.

Points on this clonotype: The final CDR3 position lacks the conserved phenylalanine or tryptophan, pointing to a likely read error. The chain has TRBV10-3 and TRBJ2-1, with D tentatively TRBD2 (6 bases). CDR3 size: 14 residues. V dropped 4 bases and J dropped 4 bases, with 11 bases sitting between them. Germline V CDR1 and CDR2: ENHRY, SYGVKD. For the CDR3, the DNA is TGTGCCATCAGTGGTTGTGGAGGGTACAATGAGCAGTTCGTC. It translates to CAISGCGGYNEQFV.

This clonotype was detected only a few times. This chain joins TRBV25-1 and TRBJ2-2; 8 nucleotides line up with TRBD1. Losses at the gene ends were 3 bases for V and 5 bases for J; bases not matched to a gene: 11. Germline loops: CDR1 MGHDK, CDR2 SYGVNS. This CDR3 comprises 17 residues. CDR3 coding DNA: TGTGCCAGCAGTGAGTCCGGGACAGGTGCGGTTACCGGGGAGCTGTTTTTT. Its protein product is CASSESGTGAVTGELFF.

The V gene is TRBV5-8, the J gene TRBJ2-1; TRBD1 might be the D (6 bases). The V end was cut by 0 bases, the J end by 0 bases, with 10 bases between. The CDR3 covers 16 residues. Germline values: CDR1 SGHTS, CDR2 YDEGEE. The CDR3 region is CASSLGTGISYNEQFF. CDR3 nucleotide sequence: TGTGCCAGCAGCTTGGGCACAGGGATCTCCTACAATGAGCAGTTCTTC.

The chain carries TRBV27 and TRBJ2-5; D could derive from TRBD1 or TRBD2 (6 bases each). The CDR3 extends over 14 amino acids. CDR1 is MNHEY and CDR2 is SMNVEV in the germline V gene (reference sequence). The V end lost 7 bases, the J end lost 5 bases, and 17 bases lay between the germline ends. The CDR3 DNA is TGTGCCAGCACCTTGACAGGAGGGGTGGAGACCCAGTACTTC. Translating it yields CASTLTGGVETQYF.

This clonotype was recorded a few times. The J gene is TRBJ2-7, the V gene TRBV20-1; a weak D match, TRBD1 (6 bases). Germline values: CDR1 DFQATT, CDR2 SNEGSKA (reference sequence). Deletions cut 4 bases from V and 3 bases from J, with 10 bases between. The CDR3 runs to 12 residues. CDR3 protein: CSAKGRGYEQYF. The CDR3 DNA follows: TGCAGTGCTAAGGGCAGGGGCTACGAGCAGTACTTC.

The chain uses TRBV6-1 and TRBJ2-7, with D possibly being TRBD1 (5 bases). This CDR3 is 17 amino acids long. Germline values: CDR1 MNHNS, CDR2 SASEGT. V was shortened by 6 bases and J by 2 bases, with 23 bases between the two germline ends. CDR3 residues: CASSSVGQTAATYEQYF. CDR3 nucleotides: TGTGCCAGCAGCTCAGTCGGGCAGACAGCCGCAACCTACGAGCAGTACTTC.

This clonotype was detected many times. CDR3 residues: CSASGTSGTYEQYF. CDR3 in DNA: TGCAGTGCTAGTGGGACTAGCGGGACCTACGAGCAGTACTTC. The rearrangement uses TRBV20-1 and TRBJ2-7; 13 nucleotides agree with TRBD2. The CDR3 length is 14 residues. Germline CDR1 is DFQATT and CDR2 is SNEGSKA (reference sequence). Unmatched junction bases numbered 1, after V lost 3 bases and J lost 2 bases.